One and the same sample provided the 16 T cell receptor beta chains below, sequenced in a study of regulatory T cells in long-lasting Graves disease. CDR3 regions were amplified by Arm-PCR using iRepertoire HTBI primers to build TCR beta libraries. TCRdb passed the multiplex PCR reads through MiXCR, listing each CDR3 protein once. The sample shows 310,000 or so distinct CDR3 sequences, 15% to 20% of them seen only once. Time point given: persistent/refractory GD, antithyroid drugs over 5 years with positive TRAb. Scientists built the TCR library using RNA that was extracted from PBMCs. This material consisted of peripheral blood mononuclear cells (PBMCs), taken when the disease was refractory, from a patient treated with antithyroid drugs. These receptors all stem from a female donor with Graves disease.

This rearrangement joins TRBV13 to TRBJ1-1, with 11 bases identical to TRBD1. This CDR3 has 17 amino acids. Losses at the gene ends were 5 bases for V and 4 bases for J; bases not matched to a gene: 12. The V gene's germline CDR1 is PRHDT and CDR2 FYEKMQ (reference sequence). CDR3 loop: CASSQDRGPYGSTEAFF. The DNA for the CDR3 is TGTGCCAGCAGCCAGGACAGGGGGCCCTATGGGAGCACTGAAGCTTTCTTT. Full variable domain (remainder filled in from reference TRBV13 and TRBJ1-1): AAGVIQSPRHLIKEKRETATLKCYPIPRHDTVYWYQQGPGQDPQFLISFYEKMQSDKGSIPDRFSAQQFSDYHSELNMSSLELGDSALYFCASSQDRGPYGSTEAFFGQGTRLTVV.

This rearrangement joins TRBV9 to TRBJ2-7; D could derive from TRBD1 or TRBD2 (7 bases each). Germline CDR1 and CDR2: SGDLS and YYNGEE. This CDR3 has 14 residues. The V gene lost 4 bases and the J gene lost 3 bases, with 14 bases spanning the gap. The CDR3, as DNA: TGTGCCAGCAGCAGACAGGGAGGGGGCTACGAGCAGTACTTC. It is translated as CASSRQGGGYEQYF.

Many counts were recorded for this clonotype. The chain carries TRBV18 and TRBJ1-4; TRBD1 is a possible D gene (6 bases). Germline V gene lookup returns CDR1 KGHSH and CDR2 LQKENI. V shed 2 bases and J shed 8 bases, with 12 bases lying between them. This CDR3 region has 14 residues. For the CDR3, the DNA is TGTGCCAGCTCACCAAAGACAGGAAAGGAAAAACTGTTTTTT. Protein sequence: CASSPKTGKEKLFF.

The CDR3 spells CASSLLGLRASEQYF. CDR3 sequence (DNA): TGTGCCAGCAGCTTACTGGGACTAAGGGCATCCGAGCAGTACTTC. This chain links TRBV5-6 with TRBJ2-7, with TRBD2 identical over 7 bases. Looked up from germline, CDR1 is SGHDT and CDR2 is YYEEEE. The J segment lost 6 bases and the V segment lost 2 bases, leaving 11 bases of the junction unmatched. CDR3 length equals 15 residues.

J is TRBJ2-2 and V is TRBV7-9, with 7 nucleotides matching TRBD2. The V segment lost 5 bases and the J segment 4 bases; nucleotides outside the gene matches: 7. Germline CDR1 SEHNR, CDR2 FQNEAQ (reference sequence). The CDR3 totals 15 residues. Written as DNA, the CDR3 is TGTGCCAGCAGCCGGGTAGCTAGCGGCACCGGGGAGCTGTTTTTT. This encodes CASSRVASGTGELFF.

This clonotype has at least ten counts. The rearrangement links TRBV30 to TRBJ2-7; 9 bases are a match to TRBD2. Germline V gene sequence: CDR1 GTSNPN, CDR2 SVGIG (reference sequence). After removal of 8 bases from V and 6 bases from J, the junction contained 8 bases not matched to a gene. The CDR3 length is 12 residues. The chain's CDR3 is CARGGGAGEQYF. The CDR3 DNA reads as TGTGCCCGAGGCGGGGGGGCTGGCGAGCAGTACTTC. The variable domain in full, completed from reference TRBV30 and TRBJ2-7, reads SQTIHQWPATLVQPVGSPLSLECTVEGTSNPNLYWYRQAAGRGLQLLFYSVGIGQISSEVPQNLSASRPQDRQFILSSKKLLLSDSGFYLCARGGGAGEQYFGPGTRLTVT.

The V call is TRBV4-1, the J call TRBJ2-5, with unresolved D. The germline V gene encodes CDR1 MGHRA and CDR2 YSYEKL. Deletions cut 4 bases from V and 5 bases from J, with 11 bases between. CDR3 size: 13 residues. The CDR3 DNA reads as TGCGCCAGCAGCCGCGACCCCGTGGAGACCCAGTACTTC. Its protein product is CASSRDPVETQYF.

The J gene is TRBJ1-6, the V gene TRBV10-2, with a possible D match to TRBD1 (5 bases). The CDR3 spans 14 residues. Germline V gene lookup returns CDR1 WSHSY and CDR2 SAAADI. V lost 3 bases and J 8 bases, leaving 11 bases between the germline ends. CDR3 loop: CASSEGRVDSPLHF. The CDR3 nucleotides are TGCGCCAGCAGTGAAGGCAGGGTGGATTCACCCCTCCACTTT.

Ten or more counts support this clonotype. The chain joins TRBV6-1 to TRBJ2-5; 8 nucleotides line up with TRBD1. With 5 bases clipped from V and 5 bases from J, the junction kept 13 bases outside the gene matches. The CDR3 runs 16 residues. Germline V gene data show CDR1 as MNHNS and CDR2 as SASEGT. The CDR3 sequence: CASSTVQQGALETQYF. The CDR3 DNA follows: TGTGCCAGCAGTACCGTGCAGCAGGGGGCTTTGGAGACCCAGTACTTC.

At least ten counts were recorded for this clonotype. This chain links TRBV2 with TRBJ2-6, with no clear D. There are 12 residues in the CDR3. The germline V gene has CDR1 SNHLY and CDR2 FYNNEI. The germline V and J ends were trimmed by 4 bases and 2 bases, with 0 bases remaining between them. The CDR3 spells CASSAGANVLTF. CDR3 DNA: TGTGCCAGCAGTGCTGGGGCCAACGTCCTGACTTTC.

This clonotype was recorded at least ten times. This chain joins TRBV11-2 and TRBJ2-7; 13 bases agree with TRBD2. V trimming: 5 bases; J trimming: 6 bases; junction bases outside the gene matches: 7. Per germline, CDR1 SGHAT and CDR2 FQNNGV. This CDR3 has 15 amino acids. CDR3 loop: CASSLGTSGIAEQYF. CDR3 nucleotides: TGTGCCAGCAGCCTCGGGACTAGCGGGATTGCCGAGCAGTACTTC.

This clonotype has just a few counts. CDR3 loop: CASSQGQARRSNSPLHF. CDR3 coding DNA: TGCGCCAGCAGCCAAGGACAGGCCCGGAGGAGTAATTCACCCCTCCACTTT. The J gene is TRBJ1-6, the V gene TRBV4-1; D might be TRBD1 (6 bases). The V end lost 1 base, the J end lost 6 bases, and 16 bases lay between the germline ends. This CDR3 region has 17 residues. CDR1 MGHRA and CDR2 YSYEKL come from the germline V gene.

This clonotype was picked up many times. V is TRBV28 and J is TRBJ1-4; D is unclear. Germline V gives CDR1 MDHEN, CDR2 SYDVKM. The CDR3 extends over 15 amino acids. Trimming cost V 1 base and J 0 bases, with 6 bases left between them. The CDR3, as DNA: TGTGCCAGCAGTTTATCGGTTGCAACTAATGAAAAACTGTTTTTT. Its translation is CASSLSVATNEKLFF.

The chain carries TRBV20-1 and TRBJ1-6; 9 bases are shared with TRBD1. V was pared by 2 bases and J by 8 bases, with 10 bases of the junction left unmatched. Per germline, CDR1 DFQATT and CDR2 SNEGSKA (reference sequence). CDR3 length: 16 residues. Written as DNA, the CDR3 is TGCAGTGCTAGATCCAACCGGACAGGGGCCGATTCACCCCTCCACTTT. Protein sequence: CSARSNRTGADSPLHF.

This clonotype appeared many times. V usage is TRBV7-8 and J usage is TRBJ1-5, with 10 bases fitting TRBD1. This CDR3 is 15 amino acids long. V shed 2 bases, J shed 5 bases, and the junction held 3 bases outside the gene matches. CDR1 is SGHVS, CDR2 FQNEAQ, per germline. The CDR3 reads CASSLSDRGHQPQHF. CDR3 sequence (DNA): TGTGCCAGCAGCTTATCCGACAGGGGGCATCAGCCCCAGCATTTT. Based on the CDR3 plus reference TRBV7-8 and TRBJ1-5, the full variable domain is GAGVSQSPRYKVAKRGQDVALRCDPISGHVSLFWYQQALGQGPEFLTYFQNEAQLDKSGLPSDRFFAERPEGSVSTLKIQRTQQEDSAVYLCASSLSDRGHQPQHFGDGTRLSIL.

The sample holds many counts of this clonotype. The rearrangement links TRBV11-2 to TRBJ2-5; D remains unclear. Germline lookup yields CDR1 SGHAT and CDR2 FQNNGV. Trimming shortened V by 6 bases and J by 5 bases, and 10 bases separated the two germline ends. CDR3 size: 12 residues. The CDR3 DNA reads TGTGCCAGCAGTTTGACGGGTGAGACCCAGTACTTC. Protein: CASSLTGETQYF.